Following are 30 T cell receptor beta chains from one sample sequenced in a study of T cell responses to AZD1222 COVID-19 vaccine. Generated by immunoSEQ multiplex PCR, the TCRdb table keeps only in-frame clones and is missing some. Of 95,000 to 110,000 clones detected, over 80% appear once; the ten largest clones hold approximately 9.3%. Sequenced here: peripheral blood, sampled 28 days after the second AZD1222 dose. The receptor source for this set is an adult who received the AZD1222 COVID-19 vaccine.

The CDR3 DNA sequence: TGTGCCAGCAGCGCGACAGTTTCAACTAATGAAAAACTGTTTTTT. Translated: CASSATVSTNEKLFF. The rearrangement joins TRBV9 to TRBJ1-4; D perhaps matches TRBD1 (5 bases). Germline-derived CDR1 and CDR2 are SGDLS and YYNGEE. V was trimmed by 3 bases and J by 0 bases, leaving 9 bases between them. The CDR3 contains 15 residues. Variable domain in full (rest from reference TRBV9 and TRBJ1-4): DSGVTQTPKHLITATGQRVTLRCSPRSGDLSVYWYQQSLDQGLQFLIQYYNGEERAKGNILERFSAQQFPDLHSELNLSSLELGDSALYFCASSATVSTNEKLFFGSGTQLSVL.

This clone was recorded once. The chain carries TRBV3-1 (or the pseudogene TRBV3-2) and TRBJ1-1, with D possibly matching TRBD1 (6 bases). Trimming removed 1 base from V and 0 bases from J, with 18 bases in between. Looked up from germline, CDR1 is LGHDT and CDR2 is YNNKEL (reference sequence). The CDR3 consists of 18 residues. The CDR3 coding sequence is TGTGCCAGCAGCCAAGGATTTTTCCAGGACAGTCTGAACACTGAAGCTTTCTTT. Protein sequence: CASSQGFFQDSLNTEAFF.

The chain employs TRBV19 and TRBJ1-1; 10 positions agree with TRBD1. Germline-derived CDR1 and CDR2 are LNHDA and SQIVND (reference sequence). The length of the CDR3 is 12 residues. The ends lost 3 bases at V and 13 bases at J; junction bases unmatched: 5. CDR3 loop: CASSIDRGRGFF. The CDR3 nucleotides are TGTGCCAGTAGTATCGACAGGGGGCGCGGTTTCTTT.

This chain links TRBV18 with TRBJ2-1; possibly TRBD1 for D (6 bases). V gave up 0 bases and J gave up 7 bases, with 16 bases separating them. The germline gives CDR1 KGHSH, CDR2 LQKENI. This CDR3 has 16 residues. CDR3 nucleotides: TGTGCCAGCTCACCACCCCGGCAGGGGCTCGGGAATGAGCAGTTCTTC. This sequence encodes CASSPPRQGLGNEQFF.

The gene calls are TRBV5-1 and TRBJ2-1; 11 bases line up with TRBD2. The CDR3 has 14 residues. J gave up 6 bases and V 3 bases, and 2 bases lay outside the gene matches. Germline CDR1 reads SGHRS; CDR2 reads YFSETQ. CDR3 protein: CASSSGTSGNEQFF. The CDR3 nucleotides are TGCGCCAGCAGCTCCGGGACTAGCGGCAATGAGCAGTTCTTC.

Only one count was recorded for this clone. V gene TRBV7-3 combines with J gene TRBJ1-1, with a tentative D call TRBD1 (6 bases). There are 14 residues in the CDR3. Trimming stripped 1 base from V and 1 base from J, with 7 bases between. Germline V CDR1 and CDR2: SGHTA, FQGTGA. CDR3 nucleotide sequence: TGTGCCAGCAGCTTAAACAGGGCGAACACTGAAGCTTTCTTT. Amino acids: CASSLNRANTEAFF.

The CDR3 is CASRQVNNQPQHF. The DNA for the CDR3 is TGTGCCAGCAGACAGGTGAACAATCAGCCCCAGCATTTT. This chain links TRBV6-5 with TRBJ1-5; D may be TRBD1 (5 bases). CDR1 MNHEY and CDR2 SVGAGI come from the germline V gene. The CDR3 is 13 amino acids. V was clipped by 6 bases and J by 3 bases, with 9 bases between them.

The V and J genes are TRBV11-2 and TRBJ2-3; 11 bases match TRBD2. The V segment lost 2 bases and the J segment 0 bases; nucleotides outside the gene matches: 1. The CDR3 is 16 residues long. Germline V gives CDR1 SGHAT, CDR2 FQNNGV. In DNA, the CDR3 is TGTGCCAGCAGCTTAACTAGCGGGGGCAGCACAGATACGCAGTATTTT. Translated, it gives CASSLTSGGSTDTQYF.

This clone was found once. The rearrangement links TRBV30 to TRBJ2-1; 7 bases align to TRBD2. CDR1 is GTSNPN, CDR2 SVGIG, per germline (reference sequence). V lost 3 bases to trimming and J lost 0 bases; unmatched junction nucleotides: 14. The CDR3 is made up of 18 amino acids. CDR3 coding DNA: TGTGCCTGGAGGGGTGGAACGGGAGGCCCCAGCTCCTACAATGAGCAGTTCTTC. This encodes CAWRGGTGGPSSYNEQFF. The full variable domain, in which reference TRBV30 and TRBJ2-1 provide the parts outside the CDR3, is SQTIHQWPATLVQPVGSPLSLECTVEGTSNPNLYWYRQAAGRGLQLLFYSVGIGQISSEVPQNLSASRPQDRQFILSSKKLLLSDSGFYLCAWRGGTGGPSSYNEQFFGPGTRLTVL.

This chain links TRBV3-1 (or the pseudogene TRBV3-2) with TRBJ1-3, with D tentatively TRBD1 (5 bases). Germline values: CDR1 LGHDT, CDR2 YNNKEL (reference sequence). The V gene lost 4 bases and the J gene lost 8 bases, with 21 bases spanning the gap. The length of the CDR3 is 16 residues. The CDR3 reads CASSPSRVGGKDTIYF. The DNA of the CDR3 is TGTGCCAGCAGCCCCAGCCGTGTGGGGGGTAAGGACACCATATATTTT.

This chain links TRBV30 with TRBJ1-6, with D perhaps matching TRBD1 (5 bases). Germline lookup yields CDR1 GTSNPN and CDR2 SVGIG (reference sequence). V lost 5 bases and J 7 bases, leaving 12 bases between the germline ends. This CDR3 spans 13 amino acids. CDR3: CAWHGQGNSPLHF. The CDR3 region has the DNA TGTGCCTGGCACGGGCAGGGAAATTCACCCCTCCACTTT.

This clone was observed a single time. The chain is built from TRBV24-1 and TRBJ1-5; D not certain. Germline V gives CDR1 KGHDR, CDR2 SFDVKD. Trimming took 10 bases from V and 1 from J, leaving 10 bases between them. This CDR3 has 13 amino acids. For the CDR3, the DNA is TGTGCCACTTCCCAAAACAGCAATCAGCCCCAGCATTTT. Translated, it gives CATSQNSNQPQHF.

The chain carries TRBV20-1 and TRBJ2-7; D possibly corresponds to TRBD2 (6 bases). CDR1 and CDR2 from the germline V gene are DFQATT and SNEGSKA (reference sequence). Trimming took 3 bases from V and 4 from J, leaving 19 bases between them. This CDR3 comprises 15 residues. In DNA, the CDR3 is TGCAGTGCTAGTATTCCGGGGGTCTCGGGGTACGAGCAGTACTTC. Translated: CSASIPGVSGYEQYF.

The chain is built from TRBV21-1 and TRBJ1-5. TRBV21-1 is labeled a pseudogene. This CDR3 is built from 18 residues. CDR3 region: CASSKGGGRRLLNQPQHF. The CDR3, as DNA: TGTGCCAGCAGCAAAGGGGGTGGCAGGCGGCTACTGAATCAGCCCCAGCATTTT.

V is TRBV4-2 and J is TRBJ2-1, with D perhaps matching TRBD2 (6 bases). Trimming left V 0 bases short and J 0 bases short, with 12 bases between. There are 17 residues in the CDR3. The germline V gene encodes CDR1 LGHNA and CDR2 YNFKEQ. In DNA, the CDR3 is TGTGCCAGCAGCCAAGATTACGGGGGAAGCTCCTACAATGAGCAGTTCTTC. It codes for CASSQDYGGSSYNEQFF.

The gene calls are TRBV25-1 and TRBJ1-4, with TRBD1 matching over 7 bases. Unmatched junction bases numbered 2, after V lost 3 bases and J lost 1 base. The CDR3 has 15 residues. Germline CDR1 and CDR2: MGHDK and SYGVNS. Written as DNA, the CDR3 is TGTGCCAGCAGTGATTGGACAGGAACTAATGAAAAACTGTTTTTT. This codes for CASSDWTGTNEKLFF.

The chain is built from TRBV5-1 and TRBJ1-1; 8 positions match TRBD1. The CDR3 loop spans 16 amino acids. Germline trimming cut 0 bases from V and 0 bases from J; bases unmatched to any gene: 4. Germline V gives CDR1 SGHRS, CDR2 YFSETQ. The CDR3 bases are TGCGCCAGCAGCTTGGTAACAGGGGGACTGAACACTGAAGCTTTCTTT. This gives the protein CASSLVTGGLNTEAFF.

The chain couples TRBV5-4 to TRBJ2-3; perhaps TRBD2 as D (6 bases). Trimming took 0 bases from V and 4 from J, leaving 9 bases between them. The CDR3 runs 14 residues. The germline CDR1 and CDR2 sequences are SGHNT and YYREEE (reference sequence). In DNA form, the CDR3 reads TGTGCCAGCAGCTTGGGACTAGTGGCAGATACGCAGTATTTT. Translated: CASSLGLVADTQYF.

The rearrangement links TRBV6-6 to TRBJ1-3; no clear D gene. Germline V gene lookup returns CDR1 MNHNY and CDR2 SVGAGI (reference sequence). Trimming cost V 7 bases and J 0 bases, with 4 bases left between them. The CDR3 runs to 12 residues. CDR3 residues: CASTVSGNTIYF. The CDR3 DNA sequence: TGTGCCAGCACGGTCTCTGGAAACACCATATATTTT.

The CDR3 nucleotides read TGCGCCAGCAGGGCTGGGACTAGCGGGATTTATGAGCAGTTCTTC. Amino acid sequence: CASRAGTSGIYEQFF. The rearrangement links TRBV4-3 to TRBJ2-1; 13 bases fit TRBD2. The CDR3 has 15 amino acids. CDR1 and CDR2 (germline): LGHNA, YSLEER. V lost 6 bases, J lost 8 bases, and 7 bases stayed unmatched.

The rearrangement uses TRBV6-5 and TRBJ2-7, with D tentatively TRBD1 (5 bases). In germline, CDR1 is MNHEY, CDR2 SVGAGI. Trimming pared 5 bases from V and 5 bases from J, leaving 19 bases between. This CDR3 contains 15 residues. The DNA of the CDR3 is TGTGCCAGCAGTAATCCAAAGCGCAGGGAAGACGAGCAGTACTTC. Amino acid sequence: CASSNPKRREDEQYF.

The chain carries TRBV18 and TRBJ1-3; D is unclear. Germline loops: CDR1 KGHSH, CDR2 LQKENI. Deletions cut 3 bases from V and 4 bases from J, with 7 bases between. This CDR3 spans 13 amino acids. The CDR3 coding sequence is TGTGCCAGCTCACCGGAAATAGGAAACACCATATATTTT. Its protein is CASSPEIGNTIYF.

The table lists this clone with a count of one. The chain joins TRBV27 to TRBJ2-6, with no clear D. The CDR3 has 17 amino acids. V was clipped by 5 bases and J by 2 bases, with 16 bases between them. CDR1 is MNHEY, CDR2 SMNVEV, per germline (reference sequence). The CDR3 nucleotides read TGTGCCAGCAGTGATCCTCCCCCATGGACTGGGGCCAACGTCCTGACTTTC. Its translation is CASSDPPPWTGANVLTF. Full variable domain (outside the CDR3, taken from reference TRBV27 and TRBJ2-6): EAQVTQNPRYLITVTGKKLTVTCSQNMNHEYMSWYRQDPGLGLRQIYYSMNVEVTDKGDVPEGYKVSRKEKRNFPLILESPSPNQTSLYFCASSDPPPWTGANVLTFGAGSRLTVL.

The chain recombines TRBV27 with TRBJ2-1; either TRBD1 or TRBD2 may supply D (5 bases each). Germline V gene sequence: CDR1 MNHEY, CDR2 SMNVEV (reference sequence). The CDR3 totals 13 residues. V lost 5 bases, J lost 10 bases, and 15 bases lay in between. The CDR3 spells CASSLGTLAEQFF. For the CDR3, the DNA is TGTGCCAGCAGTCTCGGGACCCTCGCGGAGCAGTTCTTC.

The CDR3 sequence is CASSLASGAREQYF. In DNA form, the CDR3 reads TGCGCCAGCAGCTTGGCCTCGGGAGCTAGGGAGCAGTACTTC. This chain uses TRBV5-1 with TRBJ2-7; maybe TRBD2 (6 bases). Germline V lookup: CDR1 SGHRS, CDR2 YFSETQ. V dropped 0 bases and J dropped 7 bases, with 14 bases sitting between them. The CDR3 spans 14 residues.

This clone was picked up one time. V is TRBV18 and J is TRBJ2-7; maybe TRBD1 (5 bases). V lost 1 base to trimming and J lost 0 bases, with 10 bases between them. The CDR3 runs to 15 residues. The germline gives CDR1 KGHSH, CDR2 LQKENI. The CDR3 DNA is TGTGCCAGCTCACCACAAACAGGTCTCTCCTACGAGCAGTACTTC. As protein: CASSPQTGLSYEQYF.

The chain combines TRBV27 with TRBJ1-4, with D perhaps TRBD1 (5 bases). In germline, CDR1 is MNHEY, CDR2 SMNVEV (reference sequence). V was trimmed by 5 bases and J by 8 bases, leaving 18 bases between them. This CDR3 region has 15 residues. CDR3 DNA: TGTGCCAGCAGTCCCCCGGGGGGAAAGGGGGAAAAACTGTTTTTT. Protein sequence: CASSPPGGKGEKLFF. The complete variable domain, with remaining parts taken from reference TRBV27 and TRBJ1-4, reads EAQVTQNPRYLITVTGKKLTVTCSQNMNHEYMSWYRQDPGLGLRQIYYSMNVEVTDKGDVPEGYKVSRKEKRNFPLILESPSPNQTSLYFCASSPPGGKGEKLFFGSGTQLSVL.

The rearrangement links TRBV2 to TRBJ1-2; D call uncertain. Germline CDR1 reads SNHLY; CDR2 reads FYNNEI. CDR3 length equals 13 residues. Trimming shortened V by 3 bases and J by 1 base, and 6 bases separated the two germline ends. The CDR3 DNA is TGTGCCAGCAGTGAGGCCAGTAACTATGGCTACACCTTC. Protein sequence: CASSEASNYGYTF.

V and J are TRBV7-9 and TRBJ2-1; D gene ambiguous. This CDR3 region has 14 residues. Germline CDR1 is SEHNR and CDR2 is FQNEAQ (reference sequence). V lost 4 bases, J lost 7 bases, and 14 bases lay in between. CDR3 DNA sequence: TGTGCCAGCAGCTCCCAGGTCCGTCTGAATGAGCAGTTCTTC. This translates into CASSSQVRLNEQFF.

This CDR3 reads CASSLGASGANVLTF. DNA for the CDR3: TGTGCCAGCAGTTTAGGGGCTTCTGGGGCCAACGTCCTGACTTTC. The rearrangement joins TRBV5-6 to TRBJ2-6; D possibly corresponds to TRBD1 (5 bases). Trimming cost V 5 bases and J 1 base, with 10 bases left between them. The germline V gene has CDR1 SGHDT and CDR2 YYEEEE. The CDR3 is 15 amino acids.